Listed here are 18 T cell receptor beta chains from one sample, sequenced in a study of blood T cell repertoires in COVID-19. TCRdb's copy holds only in-frame clones and misses some; the assay was immunoSEQ multiplex PCR. In the table there are about 62,000 clones, roughly 88% of which are singletons. Sequencing was carried out using peripheral blood. All receptors derive from a woman of 80 years or more with acute or convalescent COVID-19.

The chain couples TRBV5-1 to TRBJ2-7; D perhaps matches TRBD1 (6 bases). CDR1 is SGHRS and CDR2 is YFSETQ in the germline V gene. Trimming cost V 4 bases and J 4 bases, with 18 bases left between them. The CDR3 is 15 residues long. CDR3 amino acids: CASSGLAGAEYEQYF. DNA of the CDR3: TGCGCCAGCAGCGGGTTGGCAGGGGCAGAGTACGAGCAGTACTTC. Full variable domain (missing parts from reference TRBV5-1 and TRBJ2-7): KAGVTQTPRYLIKTRGQQVTLSCSPISGHRSVSWYQQTPGQGLQFLFEYFSETQRNKGNFPGRFSGRQFSNSRSEMNVSTLELGDSALYLCASSGLAGAEYEQYFGPGTRLTVT.

This clone was detected a few times. This sequence joins TRBV5-6 and TRBJ2-7; TRBD1 aligns across 7 bases. The length of the CDR3 is 14 residues. CDR1 SGHDT and CDR2 YYEEEE come from the germline V gene. J gave up 5 bases and V 0 bases, and 5 bases lay outside the gene matches. The CDR3 loop is CASSLGDRVHEQYF. The CDR3 coding sequence is TGTGCCAGCAGCTTGGGAGACAGGGTCCACGAGCAGTACTTC.

The chain employs TRBV5-5 and TRBJ2-7, with D perhaps matching TRBD1 (7 bases). CDR3 length: 14 residues. In germline, CDR1 is SGHKS, CDR2 YYEKEE (reference sequence). Deletions cut 1 base from V and 3 bases from J, with 11 bases between. CDR3 protein: CASSLQGGIYEQYF. CDR3 DNA sequence: TGTGCCAGCAGCTTGCAGGGGGGTATCTACGAGCAGTACTTC.

The chain uses TRBV7-9 and TRBJ2-7, with D hard to call. Germline values: CDR1 SEHNR, CDR2 FQNEAQ (reference sequence). V was pared by 3 bases and J by 2 bases, with 8 bases between. The CDR3 totals 13 residues. The CDR3 loop reads CASSLARPYEQYF. The CDR3 DNA reads as TGTGCCAGCAGCTTGGCCCGTCCCTACGAGCAGTACTTC.

The rearrangement joins TRBV28 to TRBJ2-7; 8 bases match TRBD1. Germline V gene lookup returns CDR1 MDHEN and CDR2 SYDVKM. This CDR3 region has 14 residues. The V segment lost 6 bases and the J segment 5 bases; nucleotides outside the gene matches: 9. In DNA, the CDR3 is TGTGCCAGCAGCTCAGGACAGGGAGTGGACGAGCAGTACTTC. As protein: CASSSGQGVDEQYF.

The chain couples TRBV5-1 to TRBJ2-7; 7 bases align to TRBD1. Per germline, CDR1 SGHRS and CDR2 YFSETQ. V dropped 2 bases and J dropped 3; count of bases not matched to a gene: 5. There are 14 residues in the CDR3. CDR3 region: CASSLGDSRYEQYF. CDR3 coding DNA: TGCGCCAGCAGCTTAGGGGACAGTCGCTACGAGCAGTACTTC.

This chain connects TRBV6-2 or TRBV6-3 to TRBJ1-2; D gene unclear. Deletions cut 2 bases from V and 3 bases from J, with 7 bases between. The CDR3 totals 13 residues. Germline-derived CDR1 and CDR2 are MNHEY and SVGEGT. CDR3 region: CASSYEAYYGYTF. In DNA, the CDR3 is TGTGCCAGCAGTTACGAGGCTTACTATGGCTACACCTTC.

This chain uses TRBV6-5 with TRBJ1-5; possible D gene TRBD1, 6 bases. Germline-derived CDR1 and CDR2 are MNHEY and SVGAGI. V was clipped by 5 bases and J by 4 bases, with 15 bases between them. This CDR3 comprises 15 residues. This CDR3 reads CASSLRGQPNQPQHF. Here the CDR3 DNA reads TGTGCCAGCAGTCTTAGAGGACAGCCGAATCAGCCCCAGCATTTT.

This clone is a singleton in its sample. V is TRBV30 and J is TRBJ2-5; tentative D call: TRBD2 (5 bases). V lost 0 bases and J 6 bases, leaving 8 bases between the germline ends. This CDR3 comprises 12 residues. Germline-derived CDR1 and CDR2 are GTSNPN and SVGIG (reference sequence). This chain's CDR3 is CAWSVGSKTQYF. CDR3 DNA sequence: TGTGCCTGGAGTGTAGGGAGTAAGACCCAGTACTTC.

The chain links TRBV2 to TRBJ2-7, with 9 bases fitting TRBD2. CDR3 length: 16 residues. J gave up 3 bases and V 0 bases, and 6 bases lay outside the gene matches. CDR1 SNHLY and CDR2 FYNNEI come from the germline V gene. For the CDR3, the DNA is TGTGCCAGCAGTGAAGCGGCCGGACTAGCGAACTACGAGCAGTACTTC. Translation gives CASSEAAGLANYEQYF.

V and J are TRBV11-1 and TRBJ1-6; TRBD1 matches 9 bases. The germline gives CDR1 SGHAT, CDR2 FQDESV (reference sequence). This CDR3 is built from 14 residues. Unmatched junction bases numbered 1, after V lost 5 bases and J lost 5 bases. DNA of the CDR3: TGTGCCAGCAGCCGGACAGGGGATAATTCACCCCTCCACTTT. It yields the protein CASSRTGDNSPLHF.

The chain uses TRBV6-6 and TRBJ1-3; D remains unclear. Looked up from germline, CDR1 is MNHNY and CDR2 is SVGAGI (reference sequence). V lost 0 bases and J 0 bases, leaving 6 bases between the germline ends. The CDR3 extends over 15 amino acids. The DNA for the CDR3 is TGTGCCAGCAGTTACTCGAGGGACTCTGGAAACACCATATATTTT. Protein: CASSYSRDSGNTIYF.

The chain links TRBV7-9 to TRBJ1-1; D possibly corresponds to TRBD1 (5 bases). Per germline, CDR1 SEHNR and CDR2 FQNEAQ (reference sequence). The length of the CDR3 is 14 residues. Trimming took 2 bases from V and 3 from J, leaving 10 bases between them. CDR3 residues: CASSLTSGDTEAFF. The CDR3 region has the DNA TGTGCCAGCAGCTTAACTTCGGGGGACACTGAAGCTTTCTTT.

The chain is built from TRBV19 and TRBJ2-7, with D possibly being TRBD1 (5 bases). Germline CDR1 reads LNHDA; CDR2 reads SQIVND (reference sequence). There are 15 residues in the CDR3. V was clipped by 3 bases and J by 6 bases, with 18 bases between them. CDR3 residues: CASSILRQGASEQYF. For the CDR3, the DNA is TGTGCCAGTAGTATCTTAAGGCAGGGTGCCTCCGAGCAGTACTTC.

The V call is TRBV24-1, the J call TRBJ2-2; TRBD1 might be the D (6 bases). V gave up 2 bases and J gave up 2 bases, with 11 bases separating them. The CDR3 is made up of 16 amino acids. CDR1 and CDR2 (germline): KGHDR, SFDVKD. CDR3 in amino acids: CATSDYTGSNTGELFF. The CDR3 DNA sequence: TGTGCCACCAGTGATTACACAGGGAGTAACACCGGGGAGCTGTTTTTT.

V usage is TRBV5-1 and J usage is TRBJ1-4; D is undetermined. V was trimmed by 1 base and J by 6 bases, leaving 13 bases between them. The CDR3 totals 15 residues. CDR1 and CDR2 (germline): SGHRS, YFSETQ. The CDR3 loop reads CASSLSSPSDEKLFF. CDR3 in DNA: TGCGCCAGCAGCTTGAGTTCGCCATCGGATGAAAAACTGTTTTTT.

This clone was recorded once. The genes are TRBV19 and TRBJ2-2; tentative D call: TRBD1 (6 bases). The CDR3 loop spans 17 amino acids. Germline CDR1 reads LNHDA; CDR2 reads SQIVND (reference sequence). Trimming took off 2 bases at V and 6 bases at J, with 19 bases between the two ends. CDR3 region: CASSIFLIRGSAGELFF. The CDR3 coding sequence is TGTGCCAGTAGTATATTTTTAATAAGGGGGAGTGCCGGGGAGCTGTTTTTT.

V is TRBV7-9 and J is TRBJ2-5; D unresolved. In germline, CDR1 is SEHNR, CDR2 FQNEAQ (reference sequence). V was shortened by 1 base and J by 5 bases, with 5 bases between the two germline ends. This CDR3 region has 12 residues. Here the CDR3 DNA reads TGTGCCAGCAGCTTAGGCCGGGAGACCCAGTACTTC. Protein product: CASSLGRETQYF.